The following is a T cell receptor (beta chain) sequence with its context. Its antigen remains unknown. The naive CD8 fraction comprised CD45RO-negative cells positively selected for CCR7 and excluded terminally differentiated effector memory CD45RA+ cells. The data derive from a study of shared clonotypes between healthy human individuals. Study-level points and caveats: Researchers found naive subsets generally carried larger estimated richness than memory subsets.

Assay used: immunoSEQ multiplex PCR; TCRdb lists only in-frame clones, some missing. The table lists around 2.1 million clones, roughly 91% of them singletons. The clonotype comes from a man between 18 and 29 years old in good health. Some clones in this sample may be carry-over from other donors' samples. The sequenced sample was naive CD8+ T cells from PBMCs.

The CDR3 sequence is CASRTGTHTNRAQYF. The CDR3, as DNA: TGTGCCAGCAGAACCGGGACTCACACAAACCGAGCCCAGTACTTC. The chain couples TRBV6-6 to TRBJ2-5; a weak D match, TRBD2 (6 bases). CDR1 is MNHNY and CDR2 is SVGAGI in the germline V gene (reference sequence). V shed 6 bases and J shed 9 bases, with 23 bases lying between them. The CDR3 extends over 15 amino acids.